This T cell receptor beta chain came from a study of blood T cells in healthy people across ages. General study points: Both higher diversity and more naive CD4+ cells marked long-lived donors when set against aged donors.

The CDR3 runs to 15 residues. Germline V gives CDR1 MNHNY, CDR2 SVGAGI (reference sequence). V shed 5 bases and J shed 4 bases, with 17 bases lying between them. About this clonotype itself: Its target is not known.

The use of a sample-barcoded 5' primer and a J-beta primer mix characterized a second PCR of roughly 6 to 11 cycles. A 12-random-nucleotide template-switch adaptor tagged each cDNA molecule. TCRdb itself ran the 5' RACE reads through MiXCR, one entry per CDR3 protein. The repertoire consists of fewer than 900,000 distinct CDR3 sequences, with around 40% occurring once and the leading ten covering approximately 22%. Each of the donors had roughly 10 milliliters of peripheral blood drawn into EDTA-treated Vacutainer tubes. Sample: blood. The chain combines TRBV6-6 with TRBJ1-2; no clear D. The origin of this receptor is a woman aged 60 to 75 in good health. DNA for the CDR3: TGTGCCAGCAGTCGAGGTGACAAGGGCGTCTATGGCTACACCTTC. Translating it yields CASSRGDKGVYGYTF.